The 9 T cell receptor beta chains reported below all come from one sample, sequenced in a study of naive CD8 T cells in extremely preterm neonates. Repertoires were generated with immunoSEQ multiplex PCR, while TCRdb's copy carries only in-frame clones and drops some. The table has about 5,100 clones, under 99% seen once. The sample taken for sequencing was naive CD8+ T cells from blood. These receptor sequences come from a human donor in good health.

The genes are TRBV29-1 and TRBJ2-5; 12 bases map to TRBD2. The J call may be incorrect, as the DNA end agrees better with TRBJ2-7. This CDR3 region has 15 residues. In germline, CDR1 is SQVTM, CDR2 ANQGSEA. CDR3: CSVTMASGRGYEQYF. DNA for the CDR3: TGCAGCGTGACGATGGCTAGCGGGAGGGGCTACGAGCAGTACTTC.

The chain has TRBV9 and TRBJ2-3; a possible D gene is TRBD2 (6 bases). This CDR3 contains 14 residues. Trimming cost V 1 base and J 1 base, with 7 bases left between them. Germline CDR1 is SGDLS and CDR2 is YYNGEE. The CDR3 is CASSVQRGTDTQYF. Written as DNA, the CDR3 is TGTGCCAGCAGCGTACAGCGGGGCACAGATACGCAGTATTTT.

The gene calls are TRBV5-1 and TRBJ2-5; tentative D call: TRBD1 (5 bases). CDR1 is SGHRS, CDR2 YFSETQ, per germline. With 4 bases removed from V and 4 bases from J, the gap between germline ends came to 23 bases. This CDR3 is built from 17 residues. The CDR3 sequence: CASSVTTGDLRGETQYF. The CDR3 DNA sequence: TGCGCCAGCAGCGTAACTACAGGAGACCTTAGGGGAGAGACCCAGTACTTC.

The chain is built from TRBV7-8 and TRBJ2-5; TRBD2 matches at 13 bases. The DNA end favors TRBJ2-7, so the J call may be wrong. The CDR3 has 19 residues. Germline-derived CDR1 and CDR2 are SGHVS and FQNEAQ. CDR3 in DNA: TGTGCCAGCAGCTTAGTTCGGACTAGCGGGAGCCTGTTGGGGGGCGAGCAGTACTTC. The encoded protein is CASSLVRTSGSLLGGEQYF.

The chain couples TRBV7-9 to TRBJ2-7, with 13 bases that match TRBD2. V dropped 5 bases and J dropped 3; count of bases not matched to a gene: 16. Per germline, CDR1 SEHNR and CDR2 FQNEAQ (reference sequence). The CDR3 length is 19 residues. As DNA, the CDR3 is TGTGCCAGCAGCACCGCCCGCCCCACTAGCGGGAGGGCTTACTACGAGCAGTACTTC. It encodes CASSTARPTSGRAYYEQYF.

The chain couples TRBV7-8 to TRBJ2-5; 12 bases agree with TRBD1. With 6 bases clipped from V and 5 bases from J, the junction kept 13 bases outside the gene matches. CDR3 length equals 17 residues. In germline, CDR1 is SGHVS, CDR2 FQNEAQ. The CDR3 coding sequence is TGTGCCAGCAGTCTACAAACCCGGGACAGGGGGCTGGAGACCCAGTACTTC. It translates to CASSLQTRDRGLETQYF.

The genes are TRBV7-2 and TRBJ1-3, with D perhaps TRBD1 (6 bases). This CDR3 comprises 16 residues. Germline values: CDR1 SGHTA, CDR2 FQGNSA. Trimming stripped 5 bases from V and 0 bases from J, with 14 bases between. CDR3 sequence: CASSLRGPDSGNTIYF. CDR3 bases: TGTGCCAGCAGCCTCAGGGGTCCCGACTCTGGAAACACCATATATTTT.

The chain joins TRBV7-2 to TRBJ2-7; the match to TRBD2 covers 14 bases. CDR1 SGHTA and CDR2 FQGNSA come from the germline V gene. Trimming cost V 3 bases and J 5 bases; bases outside gene matches: 9. The length of the CDR3 is 17 residues. The chain's CDR3 is CASSLRLAGGSGDEQYF. In DNA form, the CDR3 reads TGTGCCAGCAGCTTGAGACTAGCGGGAGGGTCGGGCGACGAGCAGTACTTC.

This clone was detected once. The V call is TRBV5-5, the J call TRBJ2-7, with 10 bases that match TRBD2. The trim removed 3 bases at V and 2 bases at J, leaving 2 bases unmatched. Germline V lookup: CDR1 SGHKS, CDR2 YYEKEE (reference sequence). The CDR3 runs to 14 residues. The CDR3 sequence is CASSWTSGTYEQYF. The CDR3 DNA is TGTGCCAGCAGCTGGACTAGCGGTACCTACGAGCAGTACTTC.